Listed below are T cell receptor beta chains from one sample, sequenced in a study of spatial heterogeneity in lung cancer. Each CDR3 protein is one row after TCRdb ran MiXCR on the 5' RACE reads. The sample records around 5,000 distinct CDR3 sequences, 2.5% to 3% being singletons. The starting material was normal lung tissue next to the tumor, obtained at surgery. These receptors were collected from a male donor with early-stage non-small cell lung cancer. The CDR3 runs from the conserved cysteine through the conserved F or W.

v_call,cdr3_aa
TRBV27,CASSLGTLSNQPQHF
TRBV5-1,CASSSGPGLNTEAFF
TRBV7-9,CASSLLQETQYF
TRBV20-1,CSATGRRGESGSEAFF
TRBV30,CAWHRDLYYGYTF
TRBV4-2,CASSQGGTGELFF
TRBV29-1,CSVQLSSDTQYF
TRBV19,CASSSSRIQGVHNEQFF
TRBV5-1,CASTEGQGYEQYF
TRBV6-5,CASSLRARFHEQYF
TRBV29-1,CSVDTASGGQETQYF
TRBV7-2,CASSLVSGGGETQYF
TRBV7-2,CASGGDSRNQPQHF
TRBV11-3,CASSLDTGELFF
TRBV27,CASSLNRGVYGYTF
TRBV19,CASSMGTGELFF
TRBV6-5,CASRASVGLNQETQYF
TRBV4-1,CASSQVAPGPQETQYF
TRBV27,CASSGRAGTQYF
TRBV7-2,CASSLQLNYGYTF
TRBV2,CASTWGQSTGELFF
TRBV13,CASSPRWELAGGPTWEQYF
TRBV7-2,CASSPGGSGANVLTF
TRBV7-2,CASTPSGGAYNEQFF
TRBV5-1,CASSTAETQYF
TRBV7-2,CASSLAFGQNEQFF
TRBV14,CASSPPNRGRVNEQFF
TRBV27,CASSSTSGNTIYF
TRBV7-9,CASSLAVAGGIQYF
TRBV6-5,CASGLVQGVGDTQYF
TRBV30,CAWSVDVYNEQFF
TRBV5-1,CASSLKDTGELFF
TRBV6-5,CATGTFRTNTIYF
TRBV18,CASSPTGTGIYNEQFF
TRBV7-2,CASSFADTQYF
TRBV20-1,CSAENPSGSQETQYF
TRBV24-1,CATRKAGDSNQPQHF
TRBV2,CASSEGDGSADTQYF
TRBV21-1,CASGNQYPGGEGQQETQYF
TRBV10-2,CASVIVPNTNTGELFF
TRBV11-2,CASSFGLNSYNEQFF
TRBV6-5,CASSYRGSGANVLTF
TRBV7-8,CASSPTGQSYGYTF
TRBV6-2/TRBV6-3,CASSTRLGGGKAFF
TRBV7-8,CASSPPVGIPGELFF
TRBV24-1,CATSVTGTSEDTQYF
TRBV5-6,CASSLENRGTGGNIQYF
TRBV24-1,CATSDSQRGIGKNIQYF
TRBV19,CASSRSPEETQYF
TRBV6-1,CASSWTGWNQPQHF
TRBV10-2,CASSEEGYTIYF
TRBV7-7,CASSLVQGGTQHF
TRBV2,CASAPSGGGDTQYF